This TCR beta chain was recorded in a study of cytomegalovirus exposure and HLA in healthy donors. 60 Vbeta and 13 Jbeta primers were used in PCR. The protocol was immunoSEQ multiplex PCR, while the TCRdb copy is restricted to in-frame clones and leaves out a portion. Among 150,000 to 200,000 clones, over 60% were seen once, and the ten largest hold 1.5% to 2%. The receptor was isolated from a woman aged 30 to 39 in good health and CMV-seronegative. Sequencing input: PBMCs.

This CDR3 reads CATDTGNGNTIYF. As DNA, the CDR3 is TGTGCCACCGATACAGGGAATGGAAACACCATATATTTT. The chain is built from TRBV7-9 and TRBJ1-3, with D possibly TRBD1 on 6 matching bases. The CDR3 loop spans 13 amino acids. V lost 10 bases and J lost 3, with 13 bases in between. Germline CDR1 is SEHNR and CDR2 is FQNEAQ (reference sequence).